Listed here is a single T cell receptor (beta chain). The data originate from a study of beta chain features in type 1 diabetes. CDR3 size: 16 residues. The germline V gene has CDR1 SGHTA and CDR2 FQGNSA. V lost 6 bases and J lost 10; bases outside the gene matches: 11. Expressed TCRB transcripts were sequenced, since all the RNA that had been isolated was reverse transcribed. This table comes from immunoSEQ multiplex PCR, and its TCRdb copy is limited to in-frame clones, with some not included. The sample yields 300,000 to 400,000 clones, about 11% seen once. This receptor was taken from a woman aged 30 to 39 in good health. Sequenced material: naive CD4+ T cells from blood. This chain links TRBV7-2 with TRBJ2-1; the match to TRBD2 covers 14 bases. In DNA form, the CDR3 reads TGTGCCAGCAGATCTCGACTAGCGGGAGGGCTGGGAGAGCAGTTCTTC. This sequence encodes CASRSRLAGGLGEQFF.